This is a list of T cell receptor beta chains from one sample in a study of blood T cell repertoires in COVID-19. The repertoire was sequenced with immunoSEQ multiplex PCR; TCRdb's copy has only in-frame clones and lacks some. The sample comprises under 300,000 clones, around 84% of which are singletons, and less than 8.5% rests with the top ten. The material sequenced was PBMCs or T cells enriched from blood (not recorded which). Source of these receptors: a woman in her forties or fifties who had been exposed to COVID-19. Both conserved end residues are part of each CDR3. The order of the fields is clone size, D gene, J gene, V gene, CDR3 protein, CDR3 DNA. D genes are given only for firm matches. Clone size is given for some rows only: seen once, a few or many times, or a class if the clone is expanded.

once,TRBD1,TRBJ2-7,TRBV28,CASSPGQGVSYEQYF,TGTGCCAGCAGTCCGGGACAGGGGGTTTCCTACGAGCAGTACTTC
-,-,TRBJ1-6,TRBV28,CASSLVRAKNSPLHF,TGTGCCAGCAGTTTAGTCCGCGCAAAGAATTCACCCCTCCACTTT
-,TRBD1,TRBJ1-1,TRBV7-2,CASSLAGTGSTEAFF,TGTGCCAGCAGCTTAGCGGGGACAGGGAGCACTGAAGCTTTCTTT
-,-,TRBJ2-3,TRBV9,CASSLPPGNQDTQYF,TGTGCCAGCAGCCTCCCTCCGGGGAACCAGGATACGCAGTATTTT
-,TRBD1,TRBJ2-7,TRBV6-5,CASRGQGAYEQYF,TGTGCCAGCAGAGGACAGGGAGCCTACGAGCAGTACTTC
-,TRBD1,TRBJ2-7,TRBV6-1,CASSALPQGASYEQYF,TGTGCCAGCAGTGCGCTCCCACAGGGGGCGAGCTACGAGCAGTACTTC
-,-,TRBJ2-7,TRBV30,CAWSGLGGSDEQYF,TGTGCCTGGAGTGGTCTCGGCGGATCCGACGAGCAGTACTTC
once,TRBD2,TRBJ2-2,TRBV9,CASSVGVLAGGGTGELFF,TGTGCCAGCAGCGTAGGGGTACTAGCGGGGGGCGGCACCGGGGAGCTGTTTTTT
once,-,TRBJ1-6,TRBV23-1,CASSQWSSDNSPLHF,TGCGCCAGCAGTCAATGGAGCAGCGATAATTCACCCCTCCACTTT
once,-,TRBJ2-3,TRBV14,CASSPVPSPGTDTQYF,TGTGCCAGCAGCCCTGTTCCTAGTCCCGGCACAGATACGCAGTATTTT
-,TRBD1,TRBJ1-2,TRBV29-1,CSVSGTGGYGYTF,TGCAGCGTTTCCGGGACAGGGGGCTATGGCTACACCTTC
-,TRBD1,TRBJ1-2,TRBV10-3,CAISATGVDGYTF,TGTGCCATCAGTGCCACAGGGGTCGATGGCTACACCTTC
-,-,TRBJ2-6,TRBV29-1,CSVEAGYGANVLTF,TGCAGCGTTGAAGCAGGGTACGGGGCCAACGTCCTGACTTTC
-,-,TRBJ2-2,TRBV29-1,CSVEGAHTGELFF,TGCAGCGTTGAGGGGGCCCATACCGGGGAGCTGTTTTTT
few,TRBD1,TRBJ2-5,TRBV3-1/TRBV3-2,CASSSNWDRRGETQYF,TGTGCCAGCAGCTCGAACTGGGACAGGCGTGGGGAGACCCAGTACTTC
-,TRBD2,TRBJ2-5,TRBV5-1,CASSRAGEPQETQYF,TGCGCCAGCAGCCGCGCGGGGGAACCCCAAGAGACCCAGTACTTC
-,TRBD1,TRBJ2-7,TRBV9,CASSVGQGAEQYF,TGTGCCAGCAGCGTAGGACAGGGGGCTGAGCAGTACTTC
-,-,TRBJ2-7,TRBV29-1,CSVVGRQVGYEQYF,TGCAGCGTTGTAGGGCGACAGGTGGGGTACGAGCAGTACTTC
-,TRBD1,TRBJ2-3,TRBV10-1,CASSSDRGSGTDTQYF,TGCGCCAGCAGCTCCGACAGGGGTTCGGGCACAGATACGCAGTATTTT
-,TRBD1,TRBJ2-1,TRBV15,CATSRKTGIDEQFF,TGTGCCACCAGCCGAAAGACAGGGATCGATGAGCAGTTCTTC
-,-,TRBJ1-1,TRBV29-1,CSVEGNGEAFF,TGCAGCGTCGAAGGCAACGGTGAAGCTTTCTTT
-,-,TRBJ1-1,TRBV2,CASSAGFWNTEAFF,TGTGCCAGCAGTGCAGGTTTCTGGAACACTGAAGCTTTCTTT
-,TRBD2,TRBJ2-1,TRBV5-4,CASSSGLAGGFSYNEQFF,TGTGCCAGCAGCAGCGGACTAGCGGGGGGCTTCTCCTACAATGAGCAGTTCTTC
-,TRBD1,TRBJ2-1,TRBV28,CATLQGAGNEQFF,TGTGCCACCTTACAGGGGGCTGGTAATGAGCAGTTCTTC
-,TRBD1,TRBJ2-7,TRBV6-5,CASSYRPRDRSYEQYF,TGTGCCAGCAGTTATCGACCCCGGGACAGGTCCTACGAGCAGTACTTC
-,TRBD1,TRBJ1-3,TRBV5-1,CASSEGQGSGNTIYF,TGCGCCAGCAGCGAGGGACAGGGATCTGGAAACACCATATATTTT